This T cell receptor beta chain was found in a study of cytomegalovirus exposure and HLA in healthy donors. This clone has a handful of counts. Its antigen is unknown. Trimming left V 0 bases short and J 0 bases short, with 4 bases between. Germline values: CDR1 SGHDT, CDR2 YYEEEE. The CDR3 sequence is 13 residues long. The PCR was carried out with 60 Vbeta primers and 13 Jbeta primers. Measured with immunoSEQ multiplex PCR; TCRdb has only the in-frame clones, and not every one. The sample holds more than 50,000 clones, roughly 71% seen once. General study points: The likely explanation for a cluster of highly shared sequence variants was sequencing artifact.

Sequencing used PBMCs. The receptor was derived from a man aged 45-60 years in good health and CMV-seropositive. The V gene is TRBV5-6, the J gene TRBJ2-7, with D unresolved. In nucleotides, the CDR3 is TGTGCCAGCAGCTTGGCGAGCTCCTACGAGCAGTACTTC. It yields the protein CASSLASSYEQYF.